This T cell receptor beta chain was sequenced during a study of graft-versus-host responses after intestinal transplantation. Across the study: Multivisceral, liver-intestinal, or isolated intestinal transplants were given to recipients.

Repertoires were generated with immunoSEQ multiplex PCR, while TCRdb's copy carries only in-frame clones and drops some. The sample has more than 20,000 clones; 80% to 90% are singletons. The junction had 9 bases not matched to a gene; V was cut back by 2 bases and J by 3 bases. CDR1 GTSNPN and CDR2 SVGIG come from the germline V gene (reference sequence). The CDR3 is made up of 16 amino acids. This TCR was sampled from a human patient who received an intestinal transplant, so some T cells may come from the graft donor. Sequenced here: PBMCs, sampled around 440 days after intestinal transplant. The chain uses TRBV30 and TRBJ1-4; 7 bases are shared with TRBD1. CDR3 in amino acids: CAWSPLRTGPNEKLFF. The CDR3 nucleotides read TGTGCCTGGAGTCCCCTCCGGACAGGCCCTAATGAAAAACTGTTTTTT.